A selection of T cell receptor beta chains follows, all from one sample in a study of vaccination and CD4 T cells after COVID-19. TCRdb redid the calling of the PCR reads with MiXCR, one entry per CDR3 protein. The sample lists more than 3,000 distinct CDR3 sequences, roughly 17% occurring once. No cognate antigen is known for these TCRs. The sample comprised CD4+ T cells from blood, cultured in vitro. These receptors originate from a human donor who had recovered from COVID-19. Each CDR3 is given without its conserved first and last residue. Each record gives: CDR3 protein, J gene, V gene.

CDR3: SARIGGGYTEAF
J: TRBJ1-1
V: TRBV20-1

CDR3: ASAPRSGARGEQY
J: TRBJ2-7
V: TRBV12-5

CDR3: ASRPAGGGISYNEQF
J: TRBJ2-1
V: TRBV6-1

CDR3: ASSLVRGISNSPLH
J: TRBJ1-6
V: TRBV5-6

CDR3: AWSNSGGGYT
J: TRBJ1-2
V: TRBV30

CDR3: ASSSGTGVQPQH
J: TRBJ1-5
V: TRBV5-1

CDR3: ASTETSGGLNTGELF
J: TRBJ2-2
V: TRBV19

CDR3: ASSKTSGLPADTQY
J: TRBJ2-3
V: TRBV6-1

CDR3: ASSIRARGATGANVLT
J: TRBJ2-6
V: TRBV19

CDR3: ASSLTGPTEAF
J: TRBJ1-1
V: TRBV14

CDR3: ASSSGQLQETQY
J: TRBJ2-5
V: TRBV5-1

CDR3: ASRGTGNTEAF
J: TRBJ1-1
V: TRBV6-1

CDR3: ASSPAGHSNQPQH
J: TRBJ1-5
V: TRBV12-3/TRBV12-4

CDR3: ASSPRGRSDGYT
J: TRBJ1-2
V: TRBV7-3

CDR3: ASRPGGSGYT
J: TRBJ1-2
V: TRBV2

CDR3: ASSSDGGAAAF
J: TRBJ1-1
V: TRBV12-3/TRBV12-4

CDR3: ASSGGGAHT
J: TRBJ1-2
V: TRBV12-3/TRBV12-4

CDR3: AISEGYEQY
J: TRBJ2-7
V: TRBV10-3

CDR3: ASTREAGAAGNTIY
J: TRBJ1-3
V: TRBV12-3/TRBV12-4

CDR3: ASSRRERSLNTGELF
J: TRBJ2-2
V: TRBV5-8

CDR3: SVERHGMGHSPLH
J: TRBJ1-6
V: TRBV29-1

CDR3: ASRSADTQY
J: TRBJ2-3
V: TRBV4-2

CDR3: ASSYGGQGSSYNSPLH
J: TRBJ1-6
V: TRBV6-5

CDR3: ASSERGMNTEAF
J: TRBJ1-1
V: TRBV5-4

CDR3: ASAPEPGETQY
J: TRBJ2-5
V: TRBV12-5

CDR3: SARVGGRTEAF
J: TRBJ1-1
V: TRBV20-1

CDR3: ASSFLTAGTGRSSGEQY
J: TRBJ2-7
V: TRBV6-5